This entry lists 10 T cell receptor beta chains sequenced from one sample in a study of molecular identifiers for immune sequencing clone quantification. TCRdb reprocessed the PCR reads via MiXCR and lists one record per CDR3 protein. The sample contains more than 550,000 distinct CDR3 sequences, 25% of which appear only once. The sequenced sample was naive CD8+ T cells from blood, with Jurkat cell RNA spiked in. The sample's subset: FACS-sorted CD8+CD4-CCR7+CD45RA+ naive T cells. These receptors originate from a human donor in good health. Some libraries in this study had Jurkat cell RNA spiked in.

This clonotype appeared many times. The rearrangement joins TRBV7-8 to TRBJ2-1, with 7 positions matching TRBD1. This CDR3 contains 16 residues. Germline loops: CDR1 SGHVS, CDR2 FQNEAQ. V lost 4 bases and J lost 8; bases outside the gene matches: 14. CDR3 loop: CASSSWAGTASDEQFF. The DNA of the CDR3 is TGTGCCAGCAGCTCATGGGCCGGGACAGCGAGCGATGAGCAGTTCTTC.

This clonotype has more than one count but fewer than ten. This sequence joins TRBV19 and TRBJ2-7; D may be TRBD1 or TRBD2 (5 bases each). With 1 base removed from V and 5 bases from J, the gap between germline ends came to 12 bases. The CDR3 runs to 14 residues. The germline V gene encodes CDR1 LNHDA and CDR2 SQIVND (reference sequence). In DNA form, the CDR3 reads TGTGCCAGTAGTATAGTGGGAGTAGGGGACGAGCAGTACTTC. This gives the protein CASSIVGVGDEQYF.

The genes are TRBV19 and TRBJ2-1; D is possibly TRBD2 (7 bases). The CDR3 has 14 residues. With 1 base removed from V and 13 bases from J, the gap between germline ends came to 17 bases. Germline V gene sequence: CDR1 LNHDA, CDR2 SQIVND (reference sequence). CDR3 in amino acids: CASSIAGGLSPQFF. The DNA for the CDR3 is TGTGCCAGTAGTATAGCGGGGGGCCTGTCCCCCCAGTTCTTC.

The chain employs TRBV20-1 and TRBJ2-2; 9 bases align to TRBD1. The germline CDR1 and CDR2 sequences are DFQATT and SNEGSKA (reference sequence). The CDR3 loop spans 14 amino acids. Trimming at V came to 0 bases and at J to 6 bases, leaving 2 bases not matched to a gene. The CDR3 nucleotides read TGCAGTGCTAGAGATGGGACAGGGTCCGGGGAGCTGTTTTTT. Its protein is CSARDGTGSGELFF.

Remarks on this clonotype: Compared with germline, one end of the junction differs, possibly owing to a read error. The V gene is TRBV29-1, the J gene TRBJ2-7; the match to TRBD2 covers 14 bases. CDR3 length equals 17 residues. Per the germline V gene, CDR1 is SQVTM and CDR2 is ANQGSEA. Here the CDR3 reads CSARGTSGSIFSHEQYF. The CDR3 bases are TGCAGCGCCCGAGGGACTAGCGGGAGTATTTTCTCCCACGAGCAGTACTTC.

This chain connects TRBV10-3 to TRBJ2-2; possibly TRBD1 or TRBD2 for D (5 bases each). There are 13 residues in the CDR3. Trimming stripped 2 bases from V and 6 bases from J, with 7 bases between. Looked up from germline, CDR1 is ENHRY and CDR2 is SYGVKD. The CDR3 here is CAISEMGAGELFF. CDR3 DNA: TGTGCCATCAGTGAGATGGGGGCCGGGGAGCTGTTTTTT.

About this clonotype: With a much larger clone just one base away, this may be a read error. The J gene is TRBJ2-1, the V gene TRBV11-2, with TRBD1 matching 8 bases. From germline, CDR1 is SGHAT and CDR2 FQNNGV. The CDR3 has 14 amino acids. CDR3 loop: CASSSGQGSNEQSF. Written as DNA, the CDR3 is TGTGCCAGCAGCTCCGGACAGGGCAGCAATGAGCAGTCCTTC. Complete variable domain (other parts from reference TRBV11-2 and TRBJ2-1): EAGVAQSPRYKIIEKRQSVAFWCNPISGHATLYWYQQILGQGPKLLIQFQNNGVVDDSQLPKDRFSAERLKGVDSTLKIQPAKLEDSAVYLCASSSGQGSNEQSFGPGTRLTVL.

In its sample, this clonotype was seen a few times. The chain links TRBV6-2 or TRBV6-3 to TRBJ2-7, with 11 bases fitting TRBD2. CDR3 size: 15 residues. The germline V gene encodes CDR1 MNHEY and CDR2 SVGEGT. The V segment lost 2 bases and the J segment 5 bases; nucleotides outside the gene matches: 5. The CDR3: CASSYASGRNDEQYF. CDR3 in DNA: TGTGCCAGCAGTTACGCTAGCGGGAGGAACGACGAGCAGTACTTC.

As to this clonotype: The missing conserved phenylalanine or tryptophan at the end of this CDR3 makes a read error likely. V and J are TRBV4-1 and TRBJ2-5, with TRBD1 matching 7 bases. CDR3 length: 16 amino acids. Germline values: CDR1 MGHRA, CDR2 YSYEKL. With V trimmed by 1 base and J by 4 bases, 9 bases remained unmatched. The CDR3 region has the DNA TGCGCCAGCAGCCAAGTTTCAAACAGGGGTGGAGAGACCCAGTACTCC. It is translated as CASSQVSNRGGETQYS.

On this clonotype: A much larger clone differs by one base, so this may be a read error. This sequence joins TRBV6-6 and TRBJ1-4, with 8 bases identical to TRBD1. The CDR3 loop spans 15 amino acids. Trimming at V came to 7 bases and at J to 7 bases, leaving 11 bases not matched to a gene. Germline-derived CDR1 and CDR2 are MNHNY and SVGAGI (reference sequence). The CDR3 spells CASIERDRKGEKLFF. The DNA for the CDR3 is TGTGCCAGCATTGAGAGGGACAGGAAGGGTGAAAAACTGTTTTTT.